Reported below is one T cell receptor beta chain. In terms of age and location, participants ranged from about 18 to 95 years and lived in under 30 US areas. Clinical histories supplied by participants themselves formed the basis of cohort assignment. Before they entered the study, exposed participants had met a COVID-19 case within 2 weeks. Trimming removed 8 bases from V and 8 bases from J; junction bases left unmatched: 11. CDR1 GTSNPN and CDR2 SVGIG come from the germline V gene (reference sequence). CDR3 length: 13 residues. Sequencing used immunoSEQ multiplex PCR; TCRdb keeps in-frame clones, though not all of them. There are about 140,000 clones in the sample; under 90% occur only once, and 1.5% to 2% lies in the top ten. The data are from a study of blood T cell repertoires in COVID-19. In the study overall: T cells, B-cell-depleted T cells, or PBMCs supplied cDNA or gDNA.

V usage is TRBV30 and J usage is TRBJ1-4; TRBD1 matches 7 bases. Sample: PBMCs or T cells enriched from blood (not recorded which). This sequence was found in a woman aged 18-29 years who had been exposed to COVID-19. The CDR3 loop is CAATDRNWEKLFF. The CDR3 DNA sequence: TGTGCCGCTACGGACAGGAATTGGGAAAAACTGTTTTTT.